The 5 T cell receptor beta chains listed next were all sequenced from one sample in a study of CD8 T cells in Susac syndrome. The RNA, about 0.45 to 1 ug, was put through reverse transcription using random hexamers. TCRdb recomputed calls from the immunoSEQ multiplex PCR reads with MiXCR, one row per CDR3 protein. The data contain 250,000 to 300,000 distinct CDR3 sequences, around 89% of them singletons. The sequencing sample was made of CD8+ T cells from PBMCs. These receptors were obtained from a human donor with multiple sclerosis.

The chain employs TRBV11-2 and TRBJ2-2; 11 bases align to TRBD2. The CDR3 sequence is 15 residues long. V shed 3 bases and J 8 bases; nucleotides not matched to a gene: 5. Looked up from germline, CDR1 is SGHAT and CDR2 is FQNNGV. The CDR3 DNA is TGTGCCAGCAGCTTTCTAGCGGGAGGAGGAGGGGAGCTGTTTTTT. Translation gives CASSFLAGGGGELFF. The whole variable domain, remainder taken from reference TRBV11-2 and TRBJ2-2, is EAGVAQSPRYKIIEKRQSVAFWCNPISGHATLYWYQQILGQGPKLLIQFQNNGVVDDSQLPKDRFSAERLKGVDSTLKIQPAKLEDSAVYLCASSFLAGGGGELFFGEGSRLTVL.

This chain links TRBV4-2 with TRBJ2-1; D perhaps matches TRBD1 (5 bases). This CDR3 region has 16 residues. Trimming left V 0 bases short and J 1 base short, with 10 bases between. Germline assignment: CDR1 LGHNA and CDR2 YNFKEQ. The CDR3 DNA reads TGTGCCAGCAGCCAAGAACCCAGGGCGTCCTACAATGAGCAGTTCTTC. Protein: CASSQEPRASYNEQFF.

The rearrangement uses TRBV7-9 and TRBJ1-1; the D gene is possibly TRBD1 (5 bases). Germline V gene data show CDR1 as SEHNR and CDR2 as FQNEAQ (reference sequence). V was clipped by 5 bases and J by 0 bases, with 10 bases between them. The length of the CDR3 is 14 residues. CDR3 nucleotide sequence: TGTGCCAGCAGCGGCAGGGTCGTGAACACTGAAGCTTTCTTT. This gives the protein CASSGRVVNTEAFF.

V and J are TRBV19 and TRBJ2-7; 11 bases match TRBD1. Germline lookup yields CDR1 LNHDA and CDR2 SQIVND (reference sequence). CDR3 length: 14 amino acids. V shed 7 bases, J shed 2 bases, and the junction held 4 bases outside the gene matches. Here the CDR3 reads CASMDRGQTYEQYF. The DNA of the CDR3 is TGTGCCAGTATGGACAGGGGGCAGACCTACGAGCAGTACTTC.

The gene calls are TRBV7-9 and TRBJ2-7, with D maybe TRBD2 (5 bases). Germline V gene sequence: CDR1 SEHNR, CDR2 FQNEAQ (reference sequence). This CDR3 spans 13 amino acids. V lost 3 bases to trimming and J lost 2 bases, with 8 bases between them. DNA of the CDR3: TGTGCCAGCAGCTTTACTAGAACCTACGAGCAGTACTTC. The encoded protein is CASSFTRTYEQYF.